This is a list of T cell receptor beta chains from one sample in a study of T cell responses to AZD1222 COVID-19 vaccine. Some clones are missing from TCRdb's copy, which holds only in-frame ones; the method was immunoSEQ multiplex PCR. The data hold approximately 82,000 clones, with 85% to 95% observed a single time. Sequences were derived from peripheral blood, sampled on day 0 of AZD1222 vaccination. The receptors were gathered from an adult in good health. Both conserved end residues are part of each CDR3. A D gene is named only where the DNA matches it firmly. Size tells how often a clone was seen (once, few, many) or the class of an expanded clone, and some rows leave it out.

abundance	d_gene	v_gene	j_gene	CDR3aa	CDR3nt
-	TRBD1	TRBV6-5	TRBJ1-5	CASSRDSQNQPQHF	TGTGCCAGCAGTCGGGACAGCCAAAATCAGCCCCAGCATTTT
-	TRBD1	TRBV28	TRBJ1-2	CASSSYRGDYGYTF	TGTGCCAGCAGTTCATACAGGGGAGACTATGGCTACACCTTC
-	-	TRBV2	TRBJ1-3	CASRSGQSSIGVTGNTIYF	TGTGCCAGCAGATCGGGGCAGTCCTCCATCGGCGTGACTGGAAACACCATATATTTT
-	-	TRBV12-3/TRBV12-4	TRBJ2-7	CASTPRSGYEQYF	TGTGCCAGCACTCCGAGGAGTGGTTACGAGCAGTACTTC
-	-	TRBV6-1	TRBJ1-5	CASSEVGGGSQPQHF	TGTGCCAGCAGTGAAGTGGGGGGGGGCAGTCAGCCCCAGCATTTT
-	-	TRBV23-1	TRBJ1-5	CAHPPTDEPQHF	TGCGCACACCCCCCCACGGACGAGCCCCAGCATTTT
-	-	TRBV2	TRBJ1-1	CASSGQPIATEAFF	TGTGCCAGCAGCGGACAGCCTATTGCCACTGAAGCTTTCTTT
-	TRBD2	TRBV7-6	TRBJ2-2	CASSLNGGTNTGELFF	TGTGCCAGCAGCCTAAACGGGGGGACCAACACCGGGGAGCTGTTTTTT
few	-	TRBV7-9	TRBJ2-1	CASSPGSSLQQFF	TGTGCCAGCAGCCCCGGTTCTTCCCTCCAGCAGTTCTTC
-	TRBD2	TRBV28	TRBJ2-2	CAVPSGGNTGELFF	TGTGCGGTACCGAGCGGGGGAAACACCGGGGAGCTGTTTTTT
-	-	TRBV9	TRBJ2-5	CASSVDGTSEETQYF	TGTGCCAGCAGCGTAGACGGGACCTCGGAAGAGACCCAGTACTTC
-	TRBD1	TRBV2	TRBJ2-7	CASSEVGGPYEQYF	TGTGCCAGCAGTGAAGTAGGGGGCCCCTACGAGCAGTACTTC
-	-	TRBV6-5	TRBJ1-6	CASSSPDRQNSPLHF	TGTGCCAGCAGTTCCCCCGACAGGCAGAATTCACCCCTCCACTTT
-	TRBD1	TRBV5-4	TRBJ1-2	CASSSFQEQGSILGTF	TGTGCCAGCAGCTCTTTTCAGGAACAGGGGAGTATTCTGGGCACCTTC
once	-	TRBV25-1	TRBJ2-3	CASSDSRTDTQYF	TGTGCCAGCAGTGACTCCAGGACAGATACGCAGTATTTT
-	TRBD2	TRBV28	TRBJ2-7	CASSLVGGGGSYEQYF	TGTGCCAGCAGTTTAGTTGGGGGGGGAGGCTCCTACGAGCAGTACTTC
-	-	TRBV7-2	TRBJ1-6	CASSGRGGVGNSPLHF	TGTGCCAGCAGCGGGCGTGGGGGCGTGGGAAATTCACCCCTCCACTTT
-	TRBD2	TRBV5-6	TRBJ2-3	CASSIAGGPPDTQYF	TGTGCCAGCAGCATAGCGGGGGGGCCCCCAGATACGCAGTATTTT
-	-	TRBV4-1	TRBJ2-7	CARIGPPVYEQYF	TGCGCCAGGATCGGGCCACCCGTCTACGAGCAGTACTTC
-	-	TRBV7-2	TRBJ1-3	CASSPGGPGNTIYF	TGTGCCAGCAGCCCAGGAGGGCCAGGAAACACCATATATTTT
once	-	TRBV28	TRBJ1-2	CASSLFESGGQGRSYGYTF	TGTGCCAGCAGTTTATTTGAGTCGGGTGGGCAGGGTAGGTCCTATGGCTACACCTTC
-	-	TRBV6-2/TRBV6-3	TRBJ1-3	CASSYDSYSGNTIYF	TGTGCCAGCAGTTATGACTCCTACTCTGGAAACACCATATATTTT
-	-	TRBV27	TRBJ1-3	CASSFASPGTTGNTIYF	TGTGCCAGCAGTTTCGCCTCTCCGGGGACAACTGGAAACACCATATATTTT
-	TRBD1	TRBV19	TRBJ1-1	CASSMVGTGGAGGTEAFF	TGTGCCAGTAGTATGGTGGGGACAGGGGGCGCAGGAGGCACTGAAGCTTTCTTT
-	TRBD1	TRBV5-6	TRBJ2-1	CASSSNRDRPYNEQFF	TGTGCCAGCAGCTCGAACCGGGACAGACCCTACAATGAGCAGTTCTTC
-	-	TRBV9	TRBJ2-5	CASSVDGGGGETQYF	TGTGCCAGCAGCGTCGACGGAGGGGGCGGGGAGACCCAGTACTTC
-	-	TRBV10-3	TRBJ2-7	CAISESNRDPTYEQYF	TGTGCCATCAGTGAGTCTAACAGGGATCCGACCTACGAGCAGTACTTC
-	TRBD1	TRBV2	TRBJ1-3	CASSGLGTGTGNTIYF	TGTGCCAGCAGTGGGCTGGGGACAGGGACCGGAAACACCATATATTTT
few	TRBD1	TRBV19	TRBJ2-1	CASSKGQGWSNEQFF	TGTGCCAGTAGTAAGGGACAGGGGTGGTCAAATGAGCAGTTCTTC
-	TRBD1	TRBV6-5	TRBJ1-1	CASRDREGNTEAFF	TGTGCCAGCAGAGACAGGGAGGGGAACACTGAAGCTTTCTTT
few	-	TRBV28	TRBJ2-1	CASGSSYNEQFF	TGTGCCAGCGGTAGCTCCTACAATGAGCAGTTCTTC
-	-	TRBV4-2	TRBJ1-1	CASSQEYQNTEAFF	TGTGCCAGCAGCCAAGAGTACCAGAACACTGAAGCTTTCTTT
-	TRBD1	TRBV12-3/TRBV12-4	TRBJ1-2	CASSGQGYGYTF	TGTGCCAGCAGCGGACAGGGCTATGGCTACACCTTC
-	TRBD1	TRBV10-3	TRBJ2-3	CAIAAGTGSSDTQYF	TGTGCCATCGCTGCCGGGACAGGCAGTTCAGATACGCAGTATTTT
-	-	TRBV18	TRBJ1-2	CASSPPENNYGYTF	TGTGCCAGCTCACCACCCGAGAATAACTATGGCTACACCTTC
-	TRBD2	TRBV6-5	TRBJ2-7	CASSYSSSGAYEQYF	TGTGCCAGCAGTTACTCGAGTAGCGGGGCCTACGAGCAGTACTTC
-	-	TRBV3-1/TRBV3-2	TRBJ2-7	CASSQDHSRYEQYF	TGTGCCAGCAGCCAAGACCACTCTAGATACGAGCAGTACTTC
-	-	TRBV6-5	TRBJ1-3	CASSRQDSGNTIYF	TGTGCCAGCAGCAGACAGGACTCTGGAAACACCATATATTTT
-	-	TRBV6-6	TRBJ2-5	CASSYGSGRRWTQYF	TGTGCCAGCAGTTACGGATCGGGGCGGAGGTGGACCCAGTACTTC
-	-	TRBV6-6	TRBJ1-5	CASSYSNLNQPQHF	TGTGCCAGCAGTTACTCAAACCTCAATCAGCCCCAGCATTTT
once	-	TRBV11-2	TRBJ1-1	CASSLEFGRMNTEAFF	TGTGCCAGCAGCTTAGAATTTGGAAGGATGAACACTGAAGCTTTCTTT
-	TRBD1	TRBV27	TRBJ1-5	CASSFIRGRHQPQHF	TGTGCCAGCAGTTTTATCAGGGGGCGGCATCAGCCCCAGCATTTT
-	-	TRBV7-2	TRBJ2-1	CASSSAGTPSYNEQFF	TGTGCCAGCAGCTCCGCGGGGACACCCTCCTACAATGAGCAGTTCTTC
-	-	TRBV11-1	TRBJ2-1	CASSLVGNRREQFF	TGTGCCAGCAGCTTAGTCGGGAACCGGCGGGAGCAGTTCTTC
-	-	TRBV5-5	TRBJ1-1	CASIHFETTGNTEAFF	TGTGCCAGCATCCACTTTGAAACGACGGGGAACACTGAAGCTTTCTTT
-	-	TRBV7-9	TRBJ1-5	CASSSDLGGNQPQHF	TGTGCCAGCAGCTCGGACCTTGGTGGCAATCAGCCCCAGCATTTT
-	-	TRBV18	TRBJ1-1	CASSWGSASVEAFF	TGTGCCAGCTCCTGGGGGTCGGCTAGCGTTGAAGCTTTCTTT
-	-	TRBV19	TRBJ1-5	CASSIEEPVPQHF	TGTGCCAGTAGTATAGAGGAACCCGTCCCCCAGCATTTT
-	-	TRBV6-5	TRBJ2-7	CASSPNQGGYEQYF	TGTGCCAGCAGTCCAAACCAGGGAGGCTACGAGCAGTACTTC
-	-	TRBV4-1	TRBJ2-2	CASGRGGDTGELFF	TGCGCCAGCGGTAGGGGGGGAGACACCGGGGAGCTGTTTTTT